The 17 T cell receptor beta chains below come from one sample, sequenced in a study of cytomegalovirus exposure and HLA in healthy donors. Primers: 60 Vbeta forward and 13 Jbeta reverse. The data were produced by immunoSEQ multiplex PCR, yet TCRdb's version contains in-frame clones alone and is incomplete. The sample has about 160,000 clones, 76% seen once. Sequenced material: PBMCs. The receptors come from a man aged 55 to 70 in good health and CMV-seronegative.

The rearrangement joins TRBV7-8 to TRBJ2-7; D is unresolved. This CDR3 has 16 amino acids. Germline CDR1 reads SGHVS; CDR2 reads FQNEAQ. V lost 1 base and J lost 4, with 17 bases in between. As DNA, the CDR3 is TGTGCCAGCAGCTTAGGGCAACCATCGGCAGGTTACGAGCAGTACTTC. It encodes CASSLGQPSAGYEQYF.

The chain combines TRBV5-8 with TRBJ1-2, with a weak D call TRBD1 (5 bases). The germline V gene has CDR1 SGHTS and CDR2 YDEGEE. V shed 6 bases and J shed 5 bases, with 11 bases lying between them. The CDR3 contains 12 residues. In DNA form, the CDR3 reads TGTGCCAGCATCGGAACAGGATATGGCTACACCTTC. This codes for CASIGTGYGYTF.

V gene TRBV29-1 combines with J gene TRBJ2-7, with D perhaps matching TRBD1 (6 bases). The V gene lost 3 bases and the J gene lost 1 base, with 10 bases spanning the gap. CDR1 and CDR2 (germline): SQVTM, ANQGSEA. The CDR3 has 13 amino acids. The CDR3 DNA follows: TGCAGCGTTGATATTACAGGGTCCTACGAGCAGTACTTC. The encoded protein is CSVDITGSYEQYF.

As concerns this clone: The identical CDR3 is also encoded by other nucleotide sequences in the sample. J is TRBJ2-5 and V is TRBV9; tentative D call: TRBD2 (6 bases). Trimming took off 2 bases at V and 2 bases at J, with 10 bases between the two ends. The length of the CDR3 is 14 residues. Germline-derived CDR1 and CDR2 are SGDLS and YYNGEE. The CDR3 coding sequence is TGTGCCAGCAGCGTGTTAGGAGGGCAAGAGACCCAGTACTTC. It translates to CASSVLGGQETQYF. The whole variable domain, filled in from reference TRBV9 and TRBJ2-5, reads DSGVTQTPKHLITATGQRVTLRCSPRSGDLSVYWYQQSLDQGLQFLIQYYNGEERAKGNILERFSAQQFPDLHSELNLSSLELGDSALYFCASSVLGGQETQYFGPGTRLLVL.

This clone occurred once. The chain's CDR3 is CASGLGTDSSITGELFF. The CDR3 nucleotides are TGTGCTAGTGGTTTGGGAACTGACTCTAGCATCACCGGGGAGCTGTTTTTT. The chain links TRBV12-5 to TRBJ2-2; tentative D call: TRBD2 (5 bases). This CDR3 has 17 amino acids. Germline values: CDR1 LGHNT, CDR2 FRNRAP. The germline V and J ends were trimmed by 1 base and 4 bases, with 16 bases remaining between them.

The V call is TRBV18, the J call TRBJ2-1; a weak D match, TRBD1 (6 bases). This CDR3 is 14 amino acids long. Per the germline V gene, CDR1 is KGHSH and CDR2 is LQKENI. Trimming stripped 5 bases from V and 9 bases from J, with 17 bases between. The CDR3 loop reads CASSIQGALSEQFF. The CDR3 DNA is TGTGCCAGCTCAATACAGGGCGCGCTGAGTGAGCAGTTCTTC.

This chain uses TRBV6-1 with TRBJ2-1; D might be TRBD2 (6 bases). Germline lookup yields CDR1 MNHNS and CDR2 SASEGT. Deletions cut 4 bases from V and 9 bases from J, with 13 bases between. The CDR3 spans 13 residues. The CDR3 DNA follows: TGTGCCAGCAGTGTACGGGGGTTAAGTGAGCAGTTCTTC. Its protein product is CASSVRGLSEQFF.

In its sample, this clone was seen a few times. The V call is TRBV28, the J call TRBJ2-1; 11 positions match TRBD2. With 5 bases clipped from V and 4 bases from J, the junction kept 4 bases outside the gene matches. Germline CDR1 MDHEN, CDR2 SYDVKM. The CDR3 length is 15 residues. In nucleotides, the CDR3 is TGTGCCAGCAGTGGTAGCGGGGGGGCTTACAATGAGCAGTTCTTC. Translating gives CASSGSGGAYNEQFF.

CDR3 in DNA: TGCGCCAGCAGCTCCCCAGGCAGGACTAGCATTGATGAGCAGTTCTTC. Translating gives CASSSPGRTSIDEQFF. The chain links TRBV4-1 to TRBJ2-1; TRBD2 matches at 8 bases. This CDR3 has 16 amino acids. Per germline, CDR1 MGHRA and CDR2 YSYEKL. Unmatched junction bases numbered 14, after V lost 5 bases and J lost 8 bases.

CDR3 loop: CASSTSGTGGYEQYF. CDR3 bases: TGCGCCAGCAGCACTTCCGGGACAGGGGGCTACGAGCAGTACTTC. This sequence joins TRBV5-1 and TRBJ2-7; TRBD1 matches 11 bases. The CDR3 has 15 residues. With 4 bases clipped from V and 3 bases from J, the junction kept 6 bases outside the gene matches. Per the germline V gene, CDR1 is SGHRS and CDR2 is YFSETQ.

This CDR3 is CASSAVSYEQYF. CDR3 bases: TGTGCCAGCAGTGCGGTCTCCTACGAGCAGTACTTC. The J gene is TRBJ2-7, the V gene TRBV28, with unresolved D. V was trimmed by 5 bases and J by 0 bases, leaving 5 bases between them. The V gene's germline CDR1 is MDHEN and CDR2 SYDVKM. The CDR3 extends over 12 amino acids.

The chain is built from TRBV11-2 and TRBJ1-1; D not certain. CDR3 length: 12 amino acids. The germline V and J ends were trimmed by 0 bases and 3 bases, with 2 bases remaining between them. The germline V gene encodes CDR1 SGHAT and CDR2 FQNNGV. CDR3 region: CASSLDYTEAFF. Here the CDR3 DNA reads TGTGCCAGCAGCTTAGACTACACTGAAGCTTTCTTT.

The gene calls are TRBV21-1 and TRBJ2-4; the table's TRBD2 call for D was not verified on the DNA. TRBV21-1 corresponds to a pseudogene. The CDR3 is 17 residues long. CDR3 in DNA: TGTGCCAGCAGCCAAAAGCCGGGGGTCCGGCCCAAAAACATTCAGTACTTC. This encodes CASSQKPGVRPKNIQYF.

J is TRBJ2-3 and V is TRBV4-2; possibly TRBD1 for D (5 bases). Deletions cut 0 bases from V and 2 bases from J, with 9 bases between. This CDR3 has 15 amino acids. Per the germline V gene, CDR1 is LGHNA and CDR2 is YNFKEQ. CDR3 nucleotides: TGTGCCAGCAGCCAAGAAGACAGAGACACAGATACGCAGTATTTT. This gives the protein CASSQEDRDTDTQYF.

The gene calls are TRBV7-2 and TRBJ2-1; TRBD2 might be the D (7 bases). The germline V and J ends were trimmed by 4 bases and 9 bases, with 13 bases remaining between them. The germline V gene encodes CDR1 SGHTA and CDR2 FQGNSA. The CDR3 sequence is 13 residues long. CDR3 residues: CASSSSRGGEQFF. The CDR3 nucleotides are TGTGCCAGCAGCTCCTCTAGGGGGGGTGAGCAGTTCTTC. The full variable domain, in which reference TRBV7-2 and TRBJ2-1 provide the parts outside the CDR3, is GAGVSQSPSNKVTEKGKDVELRCDPISGHTALYWYRQSLGQGLEFLIYFQGNSAPDKSGLPSDRFSAERTGGSVSTLTIQRTQQEDSAVYLCASSSSRGGEQFFGPGTRLTVL.

V gene TRBV7-2 combines with J gene TRBJ2-7; a possible D gene is TRBD1 (7 bases). Germline lookup yields CDR1 SGHTA and CDR2 FQGNSA. Trimming removed 3 bases at V and 3 bases at J, with 15 bases between. CDR3 length: 15 residues. CDR3 residues: CASSFRRDSYYEQYF. Written as DNA, the CDR3 is TGTGCCAGCAGCTTCCGGCGGGACAGTTACTACGAGCAGTACTTC.

V usage is TRBV9 and J usage is TRBJ2-6; maybe TRBD2 (6 bases). With 3 bases removed from V and 3 bases from J, the gap between germline ends came to 10 bases. CDR3 length: 15 amino acids. The germline V gene encodes CDR1 SGDLS and CDR2 YYNGEE. CDR3 sequence reads: CASSARGIGANVLTF. CDR3 in DNA: TGTGCCAGCAGCGCCCGGGGGATTGGGGCCAACGTCCTGACTTTC.